What follows are 17 T cell receptor beta chains derived from one specimen sequenced in a study of human T cells and chemical hapten exposure. The sample's treatment: therapeutic diphenylcyclopropenone sensitization with weekly scalp DPC. Individual cDNA molecules in this library carried unique molecular identifiers. TCRdb ran MiXCR on the reads and lists one entry per CDR3 protein. Seen here are around 5,000 distinct CDR3 sequences, approximately 60% observed once, and the top ten hold about 4.1%. This sample comprised whole blood, obtained before DPC sensitization or 2, 6, or about 24 weeks after (not recorded which). The receptor source for this set is an adult with alopecia areata. Some clones in this sample may be carry-over from other donors' samples. This table probably holds off-target reads from a library built for another chain.

This clonotype was seen more than once but under ten times. This rearrangement joins TRBV30 to TRBJ2-5, with D tentatively TRBD1 (6 bases). The CDR3 is made up of 12 amino acids. CDR1 and CDR2 (germline): GTSNPN, SVGIG (reference sequence). Trimming removed 2 bases at V and 4 bases at J, with 8 bases between. The CDR3 sequence is CAWSNRAETQYF. DNA for the CDR3: TGTGCCTGGAGTAACAGGGCAGAGACCCAGTACTTC. Full variable domain (remainder filled in from reference TRBV30 and TRBJ2-5): SQTIHQWPATLVQPVGSPLSLECTVEGTSNPNLYWYRQAAGRGLQLLFYSVGIGQISSEVPQNLSASRPQDRQFILSSKKLLLSDSGFYLCAWSNRAETQYFGPGTRLLVL.

The chain links TRBV28 to TRBJ2-3; D unclear. CDR3 length: 15 amino acids. V lost 2 bases and J 0 bases, leaving 9 bases between the germline ends. CDR1 and CDR2 (germline): MDHEN, SYDVKM. The CDR3 sequence: CASSLRQLSTDTQYF. DNA of the CDR3: TGTGCCAGCAGTTTAAGGCAGCTTAGCACAGATACGCAGTATTTT.

This clonotype showed up just a few times. The chain uses TRBV29-1 and TRBJ2-3; TRBD1 aligns across 7 bases. CDR1 and CDR2 (germline): SQVTM, ANQGSEA. V shed 3 bases, J shed 4 bases, and the junction held 4 bases outside the gene matches. The CDR3 length is 13 residues. CDR3 sequence (DNA): TGCAGCGTTGAGCGGCAGGGGGCAGATACGCAGTATTTT. Translation: CSVERQGADTQYF.

This clonotype was observed a few times. The chain is built from TRBV5-6 and TRBJ2-6, with D hard to call. This CDR3 has 13 amino acids. CDR1 SGHDT and CDR2 YYEEEE come from the germline V gene. V was clipped by 4 bases and J by 1 base, with 3 bases between them. The CDR3 protein is CASSQSGANVLTF. CDR3 bases: TGTGCCAGCAGCCAATCTGGGGCCAACGTCCTGACTTTC.

The chain links TRBV18 to TRBJ2-7; D uncertain. CDR3 length: 14 amino acids. The ends were cut back, 5 bases at V and 3 bases at J, with 14 bases in the middle. Germline V lookup: CDR1 KGHSH, CDR2 LQKENI. In DNA form, the CDR3 reads TGTGCCAGCTCATCAGACCACCATAACTACGAGCAGTACTTC. Amino acids: CASSSDHHNYEQYF.

This chain uses TRBV18 with TRBJ2-3, with 10 bases fitting TRBD2. The CDR3 length is 15 residues. The germline gives CDR1 KGHSH, CDR2 LQKENI. With 0 bases clipped from V and 3 bases from J, the junction kept 0 bases outside the gene matches. The DNA of the CDR3 is TGTGCCAGCTCACCACCTAGCGGGAGGACAGATACGCAGTATTTT. This encodes CASSPPSGRTDTQYF.

The chain couples TRBV30 to TRBJ2-7; D is possibly TRBD2 (5 bases). CDR1 and CDR2 (germline): GTSNPN, SVGIG (reference sequence). V lost 0 bases, J lost 6 bases, and 6 bases lay in between. The CDR3 sequence is 11 residues long. The CDR3 reads CAWSVAGEQYF. The CDR3 region has the DNA TGTGCCTGGAGTGTGGCGGGCGAGCAGTACTTC.

A few counts support this clonotype. The rearrangement uses TRBV6-6 and TRBJ2-7; a weak D match, TRBD2 (6 bases). Trimming took off 8 bases at V and 0 bases at J, with 14 bases between the two ends. Per germline, CDR1 MNHNY and CDR2 SVGAGI (reference sequence). The CDR3 length is 14 residues. The CDR3 DNA follows: TGTGCCAGCCACCTCGGGGGAAGCTCCTACGAGCAGTACTTC. It translates to CASHLGGSSYEQYF.

The chain uses TRBV11-2 and TRBJ2-7; 9 positions match TRBD1. Germline-derived CDR1 and CDR2 are SGHAT and FQNNGV. The CDR3 has 15 residues. V trimming: 4 bases; J trimming: 3 bases; junction bases outside the gene matches: 7. CDR3 sequence: CASSSPGQGFYEQYF. As DNA, the CDR3 is TGTGCCAGCAGCTCACCGGGACAGGGCTTCTACGAGCAGTACTTC.

The V and J genes are TRBV12-3 or TRBV12-4 and TRBJ2-1, with D unclear. V lost 3 bases and J 0 bases, leaving 6 bases between the germline ends. The CDR3 spans 14 residues. CDR3 DNA: TGTGCCAGCAGTTTTTCAGCCTCCTACAATGAGCAGTTCTTC. Its protein product is CASSFSASYNEQFF.

This sequence joins TRBV5-4 and TRBJ2-1; TRBD2 aligns across 11 bases. J was trimmed by 5 bases and V by 4 bases; bases with no gene match: 5. Germline V gene lookup returns CDR1 SGHNT and CDR2 YYREEE (reference sequence). This CDR3 region has 15 residues. The CDR3 DNA sequence: TGTGCCAGCAGCCCTGGACTAGCGGGTGACAATGAGCAGTTCTTC. Translated, it gives CASSPGLAGDNEQFF.

The chain uses TRBV2 and TRBJ2-7; D not certain. Germline CDR1 reads SNHLY; CDR2 reads FYNNEI. The CDR3 extends over 14 amino acids. The V gene lost 6 bases and the J gene lost 1 base, with 13 bases spanning the gap. The CDR3, as DNA: TGTGCCAGCAGCGGGTATGCGTTTTCCTACGAGCAGTACTTC. Translation gives CASSGYAFSYEQYF.

The genes are TRBV3-1 and TRBJ2-7; D gene unclear. Trimming took off 0 bases at V and 5 bases at J, with 8 bases between the two ends. This CDR3 spans 13 amino acids. The germline V gene has CDR1 LGHDT and CDR2 YNNKEL (reference sequence). The CDR3 region has the DNA TGTGCCAGCAGCCAAGATGTGGGAAACGAGCAGTACTTC. It specifies CASSQDVGNEQYF.

Details on this clonotype: An end of the junction does not agree with germline; a read error may underlie this. V usage is TRBV6-5 and J usage is TRBJ2-7; D unclear. CDR1 is MNHEY and CDR2 is SVGAGI in the germline V gene. This CDR3 region has 14 residues. The CDR3 DNA reads as TGTGCCAGCAGCCCTTCGGGCAGTTCCTACGAGCAGCACTTC. Protein sequence: CASSPSGSSYEQHF.

V gene TRBV6-2 or TRBV6-3 combines with J gene TRBJ2-1; D is undetermined. CDR1 is MNHEY and CDR2 is SVGEGT in the germline V gene. With 1 base removed from V and 14 bases from J, the gap between germline ends came to 15 bases. The CDR3 sequence is 13 residues long. This CDR3 reads CASSYLANVLEFF. Here the CDR3 DNA reads TGTGCCAGCAGTTACTTAGCTAATGTCTTGGAGTTCTTC.

V gene TRBV20-1 combines with J gene TRBJ2-3; no definite D call. The CDR3 totals 16 residues. Germline CDR1 reads DFQATT; CDR2 reads SNEGSKA (reference sequence). Between the trimmed V and J ends, which lost 1 base and 3 bases, there was a span of 17 bases. Written as DNA, the CDR3 is TGCAGTGCTAGAGGTCTCCTTCCTGGGAAAACAGATACGCAGTATTTT. It encodes CSARGLLPGKTDTQYF.

The chain joins TRBV19 to TRBJ2-3; a possible D gene is TRBD2 (6 bases). Germline CDR1 LNHDA, CDR2 SQIVND (reference sequence). This CDR3 spans 16 amino acids. V was shortened by 8 bases and J by 0 bases, with 18 bases between the two germline ends. DNA for the CDR3: TGTGCCAGTTGGGGAAGAGGGAGGACGAGCACAGATACGCAGTATTTT. Its protein product is CASWGRGRTSTDTQYF.